This is a list of T cell receptor beta chains from one sample in a study of blood T cell repertoires in COVID-19. TCRdb keeps only in-frame clones here, not all; method: immunoSEQ multiplex PCR. The profile shows fewer than 45,000 clones, around nine tenths of them singletons. The specimen sequenced was peripheral blood. The receptor source for this set is a human donor in a cohort sampled during active COVID-19. The CDR3 runs from the conserved cysteine through the conserved F or W.

>TRBJ2-4|TRBV30
CAWSLGLAGGQDIQYF
>TRBJ1-6|TRBV12-5
CASGQADNSPLHF
>TRBJ1-3|TRBV7-2
CASSPPAGGSGNTIYF
>TRBJ1-6|TRBV7-8
CASSIVEGYNSPLHF
>TRBJ2-2|TRBV7-2
CASSLTGGSTGELFF
>TRBJ2-5|TRBV25-1
CASSESAIGRQETQYF
>TRBJ2-2|TRBV5-4
CASSLETGSTGELFF
>TRBJ1-5|TRBV5-8
CASSSDSYSNQPQHF
>TRBJ2-5|TRBV11-3
CASSLGLAGEQETQYF
>TRBJ1-5|TRBV2
CASSPQGSWNQPQHF
>TRBJ1-5|TRBV4-3
CASSQEPQSNQPQHF
>TRBJ1-1|TRBV6-5
CASSKLREYEAFF
>TRBJ2-1|TRBV4-3
CASSVRWTYNEQFF
>TRBJ2-5|TRBV5-6
CASSLGQGKETQYF
>TRBJ1-2|TRBV19
CATAKGAKANYGYTF
>TRBJ2-7|TRBV7-2
CASSSSGYEQYF
>TRBJ1-6|TRBV16
CASSFGTGQNNSPLHF
>TRBJ1-5|TRBV10-1
CASSVGQGAPRGQPQHF
>TRBJ1-1|TRBV3-1/TRBV3-2
CASSRRDEAFF
>TRBJ1-5|TRBV6-5
CASKAGYGQPQHF
>TRBJ1-1|TRBV14
CASSLLTGQTEAFF
>TRBJ2-5|TRBV12-5
CASGLVLGRQETQYF
>TRBJ1-5|TRBV6-2/TRBV6-3
CASSGGAVGDQPQHF
>TRBJ1-1|TRBV18
CASSPTGTGVSTEAFF
>TRBJ1-6|TRBV7-8
CASSVQGGNSPLHF
>TRBJ1-1|TRBV18
CASSNMNTEAFF
>TRBJ2-1|TRBV4-2
CASSQEFSGGLYNEQFF
>TRBJ2-7|TRBV7-2
CASSLMSGAVYEQYF
>TRBJ1-6|TRBV6-5
CASSRTRDNSPLHF
>TRBJ2-1|TRBV4-1
CASTAGGPYNEQFF
>TRBJ2-2|TRBV27
CASRPGQGYTGELFF
>TRBJ1-1|TRBV6-4
CASSDYPGITEAFF
>TRBJ2-7|TRBV11-1
CASSLGQTYEQYF
>TRBJ2-2|TRBV5-1
CASTTANTGELFF